This T cell receptor beta chain appears in the sequencing data of a study of T cell responses to AZD1222 COVID-19 vaccine. Sequencing was performed with immunoSEQ multiplex PCR; in TCRdb, only in-frame clones are kept and a portion is missing. The sample has around 260,000 clones, approximately 93% seen once. The receptor was isolated from an adult in good health. Sequences were derived from peripheral blood, sampled on day 0 of AZD1222 vaccination.

CDR3 amino acids: CASRLRGDYGYTF. In nucleotides, the CDR3 is TGTGCCAGCAGGCTGAGAGGGGACTATGGCTACACCTTC. The V gene is TRBV2, the J gene TRBJ1-2; D is possibly TRBD1 (5 bases). With 6 bases removed from V and 3 bases from J, the gap between germline ends came to 11 bases. CDR1 and CDR2 (germline): SNHLY, FYNNEI. The CDR3 length is 13 residues.